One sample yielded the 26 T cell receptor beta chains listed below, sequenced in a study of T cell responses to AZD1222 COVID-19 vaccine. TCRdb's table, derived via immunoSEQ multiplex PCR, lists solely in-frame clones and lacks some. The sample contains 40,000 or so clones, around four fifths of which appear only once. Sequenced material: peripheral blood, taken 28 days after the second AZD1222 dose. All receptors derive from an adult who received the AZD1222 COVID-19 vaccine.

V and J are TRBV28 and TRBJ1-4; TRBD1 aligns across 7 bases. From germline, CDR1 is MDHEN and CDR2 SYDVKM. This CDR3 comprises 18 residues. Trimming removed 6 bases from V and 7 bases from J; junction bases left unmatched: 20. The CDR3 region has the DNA TGTGCCAGCAGCCCCGTCTTCGGTACCCAGGGGGAAGTTGAAAAACTGTTTTTT. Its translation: CASSPVFGTQGEVEKLFF. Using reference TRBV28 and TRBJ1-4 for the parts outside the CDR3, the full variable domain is DVKVTQSSRYLVKRTGEKVFLECVQDMDHENMFWYRQDPGLGLRLIYFSYDVKMKEKGDIPEGYSVSREKKERFSLILESASTNQTSMYLCASSPVFGTQGEVEKLFFGSGTQLSVL.

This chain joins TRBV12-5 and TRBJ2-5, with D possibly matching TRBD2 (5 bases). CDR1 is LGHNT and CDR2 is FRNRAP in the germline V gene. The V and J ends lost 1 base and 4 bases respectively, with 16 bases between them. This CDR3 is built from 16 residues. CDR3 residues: CASGLGGSGRLETQYF. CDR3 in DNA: TGTGCTAGTGGTTTGGGTGGGAGCGGAAGGCTAGAGACCCAGTACTTC.

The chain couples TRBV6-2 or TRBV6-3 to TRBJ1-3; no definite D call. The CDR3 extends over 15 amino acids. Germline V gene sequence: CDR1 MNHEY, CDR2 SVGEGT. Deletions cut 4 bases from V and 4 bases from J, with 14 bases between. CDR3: CASSFSTDVGNTIYF. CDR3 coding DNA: TGTGCCAGCAGTTTCTCGACCGACGTCGGAAACACCATATATTTT.

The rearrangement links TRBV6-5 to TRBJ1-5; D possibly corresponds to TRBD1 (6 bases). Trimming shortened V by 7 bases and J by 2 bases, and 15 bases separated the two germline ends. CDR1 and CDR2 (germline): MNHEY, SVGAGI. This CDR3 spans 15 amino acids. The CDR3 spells CASTPAGVGNQPQHF. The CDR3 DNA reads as TGTGCCAGCACTCCGGCAGGGGTAGGCAATCAGCCCCAGCATTTT.

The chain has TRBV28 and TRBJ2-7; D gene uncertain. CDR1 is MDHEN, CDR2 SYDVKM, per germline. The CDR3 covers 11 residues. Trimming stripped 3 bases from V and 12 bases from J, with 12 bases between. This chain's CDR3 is CASSFGILRYF. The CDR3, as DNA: TGTGCCAGCAGTTTCGGCATTCTTCGGTACTTC.

The CDR3 is CASSITSGANYEQYF. CDR3 nucleotide sequence: TGCGCCAGCAGCATTACTAGCGGGGCGAATTACGAGCAGTACTTC. This sequence joins TRBV5-1 and TRBJ2-7; 10 bases match TRBD2. After removal of 4 bases from V and 4 bases from J, the junction contained 8 bases not matched to a gene. The CDR3 loop spans 15 amino acids. Germline V gene sequence: CDR1 SGHRS, CDR2 YFSETQ. Together with reference TRBV5-1 and TRBJ2-7, the CDR3 gives the full variable domain: KAGVTQTPRYLIKTRGQQVTLSCSPISGHRSVSWYQQTPGQGLQFLFEYFSETQRNKGNFPGRFSGRQFSNSRSEMNVSTLELGDSALYLCASSITSGANYEQYFGPGTRLTVT.

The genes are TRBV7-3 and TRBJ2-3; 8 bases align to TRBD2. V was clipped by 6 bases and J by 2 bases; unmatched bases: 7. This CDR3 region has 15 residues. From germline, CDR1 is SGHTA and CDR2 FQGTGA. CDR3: CASRHRGGYTDTQYF. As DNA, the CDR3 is TGTGCCAGCAGGCACCGGGGGGGCTACACAGATACGCAGTATTTT.

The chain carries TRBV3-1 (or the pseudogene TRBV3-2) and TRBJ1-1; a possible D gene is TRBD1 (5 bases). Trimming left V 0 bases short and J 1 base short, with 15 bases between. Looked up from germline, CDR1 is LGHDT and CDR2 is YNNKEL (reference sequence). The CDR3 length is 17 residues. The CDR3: CASSQDGAGRSNTEAFF. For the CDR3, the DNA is TGTGCCAGCAGCCAAGACGGGGCAGGGAGATCGAACACTGAAGCTTTCTTT.

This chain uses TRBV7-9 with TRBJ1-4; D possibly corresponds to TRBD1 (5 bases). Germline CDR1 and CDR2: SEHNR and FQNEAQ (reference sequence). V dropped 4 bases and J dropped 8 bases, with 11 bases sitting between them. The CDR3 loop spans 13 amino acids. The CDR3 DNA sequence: TGTGCCAGCAGCTGGGGCCAGCGGGAAAAACTGTTTTTT. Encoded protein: CASSWGQREKLFF.

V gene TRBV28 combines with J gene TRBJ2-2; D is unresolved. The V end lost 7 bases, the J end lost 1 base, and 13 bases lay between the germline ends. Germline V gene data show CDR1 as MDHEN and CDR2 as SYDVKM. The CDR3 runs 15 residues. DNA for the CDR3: TGTGCCAGCATAGTCAACGTTGGGAACACCGGGGAGCTGTTTTTT. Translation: CASIVNVGNTGELFF. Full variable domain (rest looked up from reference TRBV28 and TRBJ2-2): DVKVTQSSRYLVKRTGEKVFLECVQDMDHENMFWYRQDPGLGLRLIYFSYDVKMKEKGDIPEGYSVSREKKERFSLILESASTNQTSMYLCASIVNVGNTGELFFGEGSRLTVL.

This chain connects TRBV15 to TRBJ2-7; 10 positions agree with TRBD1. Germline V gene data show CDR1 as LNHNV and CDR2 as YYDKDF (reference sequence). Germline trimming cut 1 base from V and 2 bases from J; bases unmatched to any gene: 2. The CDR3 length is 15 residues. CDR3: CATSRAGTGAYEQYF. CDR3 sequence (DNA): TGTGCCACCAGCAGAGCCGGGACAGGGGCCTACGAGCAGTACTTC. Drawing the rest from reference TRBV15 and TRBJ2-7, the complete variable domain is DAMVIQNPRYQVTQFGKPVTLSCSQTLNHNVMYWYQQKSSQAPKLLFHYYDKDFNNEADTPDNFQSRRPNTSFCFLDIRSPGLGDTAMYLCATSRAGTGAYEQYFGPGTRLTVT.

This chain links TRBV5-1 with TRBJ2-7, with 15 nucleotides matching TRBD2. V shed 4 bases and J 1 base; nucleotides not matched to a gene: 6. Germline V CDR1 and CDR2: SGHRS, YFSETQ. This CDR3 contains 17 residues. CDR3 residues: CASSRTSGGAGSYEQYF. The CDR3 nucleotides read TGCGCCAGCAGCAGGACTAGCGGGGGGGCCGGTTCCTACGAGCAGTACTTC.

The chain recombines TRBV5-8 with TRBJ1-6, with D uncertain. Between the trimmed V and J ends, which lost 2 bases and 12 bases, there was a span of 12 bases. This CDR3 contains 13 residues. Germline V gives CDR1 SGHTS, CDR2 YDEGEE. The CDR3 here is CASSFERLEPLHF. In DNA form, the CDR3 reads TGTGCCAGCAGCTTCGAAAGGCTTGAACCCCTCCACTTT.

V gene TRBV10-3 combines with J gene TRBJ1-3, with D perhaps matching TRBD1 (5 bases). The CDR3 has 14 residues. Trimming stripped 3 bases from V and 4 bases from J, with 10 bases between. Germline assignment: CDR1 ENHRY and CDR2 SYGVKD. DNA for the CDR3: TGTGCCATCAGTGAAGCGGCAGGGGGAAACACCATATATTTT. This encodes CAISEAAGGNTIYF.

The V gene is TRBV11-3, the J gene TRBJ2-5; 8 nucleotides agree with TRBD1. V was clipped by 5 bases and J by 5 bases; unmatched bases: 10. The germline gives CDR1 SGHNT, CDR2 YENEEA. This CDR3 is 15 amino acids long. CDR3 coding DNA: TGTGCCAGCAGCCCCGGACAGGGCAGTAGGGAGACCCAGTACTTC. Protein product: CASSPGQGSRETQYF.

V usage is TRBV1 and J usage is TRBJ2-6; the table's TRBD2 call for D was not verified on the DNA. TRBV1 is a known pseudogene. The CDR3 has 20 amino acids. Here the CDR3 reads CTSSQVPSSVTNSGANVLTF. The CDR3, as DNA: TGCACCAGCAGCCAAGTACCCAGCTCCGTTACTAATTCTGGGGCCAACGTCCTGACTTTC.

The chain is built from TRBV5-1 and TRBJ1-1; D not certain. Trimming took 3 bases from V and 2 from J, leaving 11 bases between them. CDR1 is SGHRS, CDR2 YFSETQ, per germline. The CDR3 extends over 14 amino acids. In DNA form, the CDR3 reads TGCGCCAGCAGCTCTGGACGTACCAACACTGAAGCTTTCTTT. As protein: CASSSGRTNTEAFF.

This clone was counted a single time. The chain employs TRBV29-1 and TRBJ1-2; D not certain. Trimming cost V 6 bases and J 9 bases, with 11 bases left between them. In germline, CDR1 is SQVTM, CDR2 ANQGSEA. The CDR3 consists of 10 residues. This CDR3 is CSVPDASYTF. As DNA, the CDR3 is TGCAGCGTACCCGACGCCAGCTACACCTTC.

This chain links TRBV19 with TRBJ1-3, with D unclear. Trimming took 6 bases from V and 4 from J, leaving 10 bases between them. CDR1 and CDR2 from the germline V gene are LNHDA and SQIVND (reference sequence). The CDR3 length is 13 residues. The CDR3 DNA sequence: TGTGCCAGTAGAAGGGTGTCCGGAAACACCATATATTTT. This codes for CASRRVSGNTIYF. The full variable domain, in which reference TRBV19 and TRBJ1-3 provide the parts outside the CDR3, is DGGITQSPKYLFRKEGQNVTLSCEQNLNHDAMYWYRQDPGQGLRLIYYSQIVNDFQKGDIAEGYSVSREKKESFPLTVTSAQKNPTAFYLCASRRVSGNTIYFGEGSWLTVV.

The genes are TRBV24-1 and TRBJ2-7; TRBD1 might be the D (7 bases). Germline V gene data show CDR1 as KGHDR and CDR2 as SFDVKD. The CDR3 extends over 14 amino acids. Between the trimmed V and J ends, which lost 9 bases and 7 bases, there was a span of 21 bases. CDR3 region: CATRDRLGLGEQYF. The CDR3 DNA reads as TGTGCCACCCGGGACAGACTAGGGTTAGGGGAGCAGTACTTC.

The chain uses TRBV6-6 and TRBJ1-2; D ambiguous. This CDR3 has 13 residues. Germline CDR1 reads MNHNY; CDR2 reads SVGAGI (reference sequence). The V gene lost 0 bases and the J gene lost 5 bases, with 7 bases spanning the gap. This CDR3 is CASSYSREYGYTF. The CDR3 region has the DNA TGTGCCAGCAGTTACTCGAGGGAATATGGCTACACCTTC.

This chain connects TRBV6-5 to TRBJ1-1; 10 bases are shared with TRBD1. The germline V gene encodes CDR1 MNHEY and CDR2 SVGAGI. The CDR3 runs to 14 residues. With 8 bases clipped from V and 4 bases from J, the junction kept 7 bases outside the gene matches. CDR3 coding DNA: TGTGCCAGCTTGCGGGACAGGGGTGGCACTGAAGCTTTCTTT. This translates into CASLRDRGGTEAFF.

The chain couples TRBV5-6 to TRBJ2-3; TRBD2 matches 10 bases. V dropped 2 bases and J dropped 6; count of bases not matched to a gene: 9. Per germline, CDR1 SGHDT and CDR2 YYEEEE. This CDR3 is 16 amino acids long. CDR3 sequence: CASSFGLAGERDTQYF. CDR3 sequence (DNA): TGTGCCAGCAGCTTTGGCCTAGCGGGGGAGAGGGATACGCAGTATTTT.

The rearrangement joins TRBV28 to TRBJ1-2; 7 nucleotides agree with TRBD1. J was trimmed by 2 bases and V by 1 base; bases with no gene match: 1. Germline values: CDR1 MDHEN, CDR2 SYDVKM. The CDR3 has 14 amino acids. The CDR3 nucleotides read TGTGCCAGCAGTTTATACAGGGGAAACTATGGCTACACCTTC. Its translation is CASSLYRGNYGYTF.

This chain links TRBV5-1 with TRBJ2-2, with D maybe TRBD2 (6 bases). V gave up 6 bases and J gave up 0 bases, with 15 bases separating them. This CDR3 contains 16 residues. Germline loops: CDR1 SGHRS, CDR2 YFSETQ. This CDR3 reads CASTLAAGANTGELFF. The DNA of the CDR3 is TGCGCCAGCACCCTGGCAGCGGGCGCGAACACCGGGGAGCTGTTTTTT. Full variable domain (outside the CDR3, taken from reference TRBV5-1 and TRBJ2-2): KAGVTQTPRYLIKTRGQQVTLSCSPISGHRSVSWYQQTPGQGLQFLFEYFSETQRNKGNFPGRFSGRQFSNSRSEMNVSTLELGDSALYLCASTLAAGANTGELFFGEGSRLTVL.

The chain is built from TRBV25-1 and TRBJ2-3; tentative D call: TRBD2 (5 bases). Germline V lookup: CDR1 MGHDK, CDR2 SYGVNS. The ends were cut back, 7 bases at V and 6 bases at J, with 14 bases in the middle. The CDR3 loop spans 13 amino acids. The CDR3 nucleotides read TGTGCCAGCACTAGCTTCATCGGGGATACGCAGTATTTT. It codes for CASTSFIGDTQYF. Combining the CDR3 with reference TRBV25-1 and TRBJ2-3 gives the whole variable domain EADIYQTPRYLVIGTGKKITLECSQTMGHDKMYWYQQDPGMELHLIHYSYGVNSTEKGDLSSESTVSRIRTEHFPLTLESARPSHTSQYLCASTSFIGDTQYFGPGTRLTVL.